This T cell receptor (beta chain) was retrieved from a study of type 1 and type 2 diabetes patients. Whole-study findings and limits: With limited T2D and control samples, some T1D-only expanded clones may not be T1D-specific.

Per germline, CDR1 LNHDA and CDR2 SQIVND (reference sequence). V was shortened by 0 bases and J by 0 bases, with 13 bases between the two germline ends. The CDR3 has 17 amino acids. Details on this clonotype: Its specificity is not known.

Genomic DNA was the PCR template. Amplification of the beta chain CDR3 used 30 forward and 13 reverse multiplex primers. TCRdb re-derived calls from the multiplex PCR reads in MiXCR, one entry per CDR3 protein. The data hold approximately 260,000 distinct CDR3 sequences, with 40% to 50% observed a single time. The chain employs TRBV19 and TRBJ2-3; D possibly corresponds to TRBD2 (6 bases). Sequences were obtained from peripheral blood mononuclear cells (PBMCs). The receptor comes from a man aged 18 to 30 with type 2 diabetes. CDR3 residues: CASSIDRGFGSTDTQYF. The CDR3 bases are TGTGCCAGTAGTATAGATCGGGGGTTCGGTAGCACAGATACGCAGTATTTT.